One sample yielded the 9 T cell receptor beta chains listed below, sequenced in a study of T cells in Graves' hyperthyroidism and ophthalmopathy. What was amplified from RNA transcripts were TCR beta CDR3 regions. The TCR CDR3 was amplified in a first-round RT-PCR using the HTBI primer set. In TCRdb, the multiplex PCR reads were re-called with MiXCR into one record per CDR3 protein. This sample yields around 400,000 distinct CDR3 sequences, of which roughly 13% are seen a single time; less than 10% belongs to the top ten. Sequencing was done on a sample of blood. The origin of the receptors is a woman aged 18-29 years with Graves' hyperthyroidism.

This clonotype was seen many times. The chain uses TRBV29-1 and TRBJ1-5; 8 positions match TRBD1. Germline-derived CDR1 and CDR2 are SQVTM and ANQGSEA. With 4 bases clipped from V and 7 bases from J, the junction kept 12 bases outside the gene matches. The CDR3 runs to 15 residues. CDR3 region: CSVAGQGASNQPQHF. The CDR3 DNA sequence: TGCAGCGTTGCGGGGCAGGGGGCATCCAACCAGCCCCAGCATTTT.

V usage is TRBV28 and J usage is TRBJ1-2, with unresolved D. Germline V gene data show CDR1 as MDHEN and CDR2 as SYDVKM. The CDR3 contains 12 residues. Trimming shortened V by 10 bases and J by 8 bases, and 17 bases separated the two germline ends. The CDR3 here is CATQEWGGGYTF. CDR3 bases: TGTGCCACCCAAGAATGGGGAGGCGGCTACACCTTC.

This clonotype was observed at least ten times. J is TRBJ1-1 and V is TRBV6-1; 7 bases match TRBD1. V was pared by 4 bases and J by 5 bases, with 4 bases of the junction left unmatched. The germline CDR1 and CDR2 sequences are MNHNS and SASEGT. The CDR3 is 13 amino acids. This CDR3 reads CASSAPQGTEAFF. CDR3 nucleotide sequence: TGTGCCAGCAGTGCACCACAGGGGACTGAAGCTTTCTTT.

This clonotype was picked up a small number of times. This chain joins TRBV7-2 and TRBJ1-5; no definite D call. The V gene's germline CDR1 is SGHTA and CDR2 FQGNSA. This CDR3 has 12 amino acids. Trimming left V 5 bases short and J 7 bases short, with 9 bases between. CDR3 in DNA: TGTGCCAGCAGCACCCGACTGCAGCCCCAGCATTTT. Its protein is CASSTRLQPQHF.

At least ten counts were recorded for this clonotype. The gene calls are TRBV7-2 and TRBJ2-5; D is unresolved. Germline V CDR1 and CDR2: SGHTA, FQGNSA. This CDR3 contains 17 residues. V was trimmed by 2 bases and J by 7 bases, leaving 23 bases between them. CDR3 bases: TGTGCCAGCAGCTTATCGGTCCTCCCATCTCACCCAGGGACCCAGTACTTC. It translates to CASSLSVLPSHPGTQYF.

This clonotype was seen repeatedly, ten times or more. The CDR3 nucleotides read TGTGCCAGCAGCTTAAGGAGCGGGAGCACAGATACGCAGTATTTT. Its translation is CASSLRSGSTDTQYF. The rearrangement links TRBV11-3 to TRBJ2-3; possibly TRBD2 for D (6 bases). V lost 2 bases, J lost 0 bases, and 9 bases lay in between. This CDR3 region has 15 residues. In germline, CDR1 is SGHNT, CDR2 YENEEA.

The gene calls are TRBV9 and TRBJ2-2, with D possibly being TRBD1 (5 bases). V was trimmed by 0 bases and J by 0 bases, leaving 9 bases between them. From germline, CDR1 is SGDLS and CDR2 YYNGEE. This CDR3 is 16 amino acids long. The CDR3 spells CASSVGQGANTGELFF. The CDR3 DNA reads TGTGCCAGCAGCGTAGGTCAGGGCGCGAACACCGGGGAGCTGTTTTTT.

This clonotype occurred many times. The chain couples TRBV3-1 to TRBJ2-2, with a possible D match to TRBD2 (6 bases). Trimming pared 0 bases from V and 4 bases from J, leaving 12 bases between. This CDR3 has 16 amino acids. The germline V gene has CDR1 LGHDT and CDR2 YNNKEL (reference sequence). The CDR3 loop is CASSQDQLAPTGELFF. The CDR3 DNA reads TGTGCCAGCAGCCAAGATCAACTAGCCCCCACCGGGGAGCTGTTTTTT.

The chain uses TRBV12-5 and TRBJ2-1, with 9 bases that match TRBD2. Germline lookup yields CDR1 LGHNT and CDR2 FRNRAP. This CDR3 spans 13 amino acids. V lost 3 bases to trimming and J lost 6 bases; unmatched junction nucleotides: 0. The CDR3 region is CASGLAGGNEQFF. The CDR3 nucleotides read TGTGCTAGTGGTTTAGCGGGGGGCAATGAGCAGTTCTTC.